The clone carrying this T cell receptor (beta chain) was seen a handful of times. No antigen is known for it. Method: immunoSEQ multiplex PCR; TCRdb's copy keeps in-frame clones and lacks some. The data show some 200,000 clones, 60% to 80% seen once. These data originate in a study of shared clonotypes between healthy human individuals. Regarding the study as a whole: Blood was the sole source, and tissue repertoires probably differ. Rarefaction gave evidence that sorted-subset sequencing remained incomplete despite large depth.

Germline values: CDR1 WNHNN, CDR2 SYGVQD (reference sequence). V lost 9 bases and J lost 0; bases outside the gene matches: 11. This CDR3 contains 16 residues. This chain joins TRBV10-1 and TRBJ2-3; 8 positions match TRBD2. The material sequenced was memory CD4+ T cells sorted from blood. Regarding subset: CD45RA-negative fraction. This TCR came from a man aged 25 to 45 in good health. The CDR3 DNA sequence: TGCGCCAGGGGGGGATGGCGGGAGGTTAGCACAGATACGCAGTATTTT. It translates to CARGGWREVSTDTQYF.